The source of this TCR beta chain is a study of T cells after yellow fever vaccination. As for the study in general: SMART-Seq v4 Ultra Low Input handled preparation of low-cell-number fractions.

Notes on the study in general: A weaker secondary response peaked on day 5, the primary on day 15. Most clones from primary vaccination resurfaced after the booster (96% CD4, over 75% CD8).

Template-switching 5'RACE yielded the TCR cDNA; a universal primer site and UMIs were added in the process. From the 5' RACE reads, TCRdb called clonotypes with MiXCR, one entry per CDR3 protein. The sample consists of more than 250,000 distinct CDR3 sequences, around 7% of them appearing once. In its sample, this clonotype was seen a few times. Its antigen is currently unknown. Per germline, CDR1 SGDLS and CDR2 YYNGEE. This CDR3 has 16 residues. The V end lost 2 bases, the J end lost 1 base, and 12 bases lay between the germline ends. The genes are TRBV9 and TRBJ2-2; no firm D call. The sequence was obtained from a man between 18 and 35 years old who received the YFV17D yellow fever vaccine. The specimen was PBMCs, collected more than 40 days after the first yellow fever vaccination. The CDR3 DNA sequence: TGTGCCAGCAGCGTGGGGAAGGATGGGAACACCGGGGAGCTGTTTTTT. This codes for CASSVGKDGNTGELFF.